This TCR beta chain was recovered during a study of cytomegalovirus exposure and HLA in healthy donors. Libraries were prepared by immunoSEQ multiplex PCR; TCRdb keeps only in-frame clonotypes and omits some of them. Seen here are roughly 120,000 clones, about 84% observed once, and the top ten hold 2.1%. The V end lost 0 bases, the J end lost 7 bases, and 15 bases lay between the germline ends. The CDR3 is 15 residues long. Germline loops: CDR1 LNHDA, CDR2 SQIVND (reference sequence). The rearrangement uses TRBV19 and TRBJ1-2; D not resolved. Sequencing input: PBMCs. This TCR came from a woman aged 25-40 years in good health and CMV-seronegative. The CDR3 loop is CASSIEGRLPIGYTF. CDR3 coding DNA: TGTGCCAGTAGTATAGAAGGGAGACTCCCCATTGGCTACACCTTC.